A single sample is the source of the 8 T cell receptor beta chains below, sequenced in a study of T cell repertoires in cytomegalovirus infection. MiXCR was run by TCRdb on the reads, yielding one entry per CDR3 protein. The table has hundreds of thousands of distinct CDR3 sequences, 9.6% seen once. The sequenced sample consisted of PBMCs. The receptors stem from a human donor in good health (CMV status not recorded). Some clones in this sample may be carry-over from other donors' samples.

This clonotype was observed a handful of times. V usage is TRBV14 and J usage is TRBJ2-3, with 13 bases fitting TRBD2. The CDR3 spans 16 residues. V shed 7 bases, J shed 4 bases, and the junction held 8 bases outside the gene matches. Germline values: CDR1 SGHDN, CDR2 FVKESK. The CDR3 loop is CASKDGTSGKADTQYF. The CDR3 nucleotides read TGTGCCAGCAAAGATGGGACTAGCGGGAAGGCAGATACGCAGTATTTT. Drawing the rest from reference TRBV14 and TRBJ2-3, the complete variable domain is EAGVTQFPSHSVIEKGQTVTLRCDPISGHDNLYWYRRVMGKEIKFLLHFVKESKQDESGMPNNRFLAERTGGTYSTLKVQPAELEDSGVYFCASKDGTSGKADTQYFGPGTRLTVL.

This clonotype appeared once. Germline is not matched at one junction end, which may reflect a read error. The chain carries TRBV12-3 or TRBV12-4 and TRBJ1-1, with D unclear. The CDR3 has 13 amino acids. The CDR3 region is CASSPDGNTEDFF. The CDR3 coding sequence is TGTGCCAGCAGCCCGGACGGGAACACTGAAGATTTCTTT.

This clonotype was observed many times. This rearrangement joins TRBV20-1 to TRBJ1-3; no definite D call. Germline V CDR1 and CDR2: DFQATT, SNEGSKA (reference sequence). The CDR3 sequence is 11 residues long. The V gene lost 2 bases and the J gene lost 9 bases, with 8 bases spanning the gap. CDR3 DNA: TGCAGTGCTAGATCGGAGTTCACCATATATTTT. Its translation is CSARSEFTIYF.

This clonotype was found many times. The V call is TRBV6-5, the J call TRBJ2-4, with D possibly matching TRBD1 (6 bases). The CDR3 sequence is 16 residues long. Germline assignment: CDR1 MNHEY and CDR2 SVGAGI. Trimming took 2 bases from V and 0 from J, leaving 11 bases between them. CDR3 nucleotide sequence: TGTGCCAGCAGTTACGGAGACAGGCTAGCCAAAAACATTCAGTACTTC. Residues: CASSYGDRLAKNIQYF.

The V and J genes are TRBV20-1 and TRBJ2-1; D is undetermined. Per germline, CDR1 DFQATT and CDR2 SNEGSKA (reference sequence). The CDR3 consists of 15 residues. The germline V and J ends were trimmed by 5 bases and 4 bases, with 18 bases remaining between them. CDR3: CSAPTGPYFYNEQFF. CDR3 nucleotides: TGCAGTGCTCCGACCGGGCCCTACTTTTACAATGAGCAGTTCTTC.

In its sample, this clonotype was seen a few times. The chain is built from TRBV28 and TRBJ2-4, with D tentatively TRBD1 (7 bases). CDR1 is MDHEN, CDR2 SYDVKM, per germline. This CDR3 comprises 16 residues. Trimming left V 8 bases short and J 0 bases short, with 17 bases between. The CDR3 DNA reads as TGTGCCAGCTGGACAGGAAAGGGACTAGCCAAAAACATTCAGTACTTC. Residues: CASWTGKGLAKNIQYF.

This clonotype was seen only a few times. The rearrangement uses TRBV20-1 and TRBJ2-3, with TRBD2 matching over 9 bases. The germline gives CDR1 DFQATT, CDR2 SNEGSKA (reference sequence). This CDR3 contains 15 residues. Losses at the gene ends were 4 bases for V and 2 bases for J; bases not matched to a gene: 7. The CDR3 is CSAISSGGLTDTQYF. The CDR3 coding sequence is TGCAGTGCTATTAGTAGCGGGGGCCTCACAGATACGCAGTATTTT.

There are many counts of this clonotype. This chain uses TRBV20-1 with TRBJ2-1, with D tentatively TRBD2 (7 bases). Germline V gene data show CDR1 as DFQATT and CDR2 as SNEGSKA (reference sequence). The CDR3 loop spans 18 amino acids. V gave up 1 base and J gave up 0 bases, with 19 bases separating them. In DNA, the CDR3 is TGCAGTGCTAGAGGGGGGCTAGCGGCCACGATCTCCTACAATGAGCAGTTCTTC. Amino acid sequence: CSARGGLAATISYNEQFF.